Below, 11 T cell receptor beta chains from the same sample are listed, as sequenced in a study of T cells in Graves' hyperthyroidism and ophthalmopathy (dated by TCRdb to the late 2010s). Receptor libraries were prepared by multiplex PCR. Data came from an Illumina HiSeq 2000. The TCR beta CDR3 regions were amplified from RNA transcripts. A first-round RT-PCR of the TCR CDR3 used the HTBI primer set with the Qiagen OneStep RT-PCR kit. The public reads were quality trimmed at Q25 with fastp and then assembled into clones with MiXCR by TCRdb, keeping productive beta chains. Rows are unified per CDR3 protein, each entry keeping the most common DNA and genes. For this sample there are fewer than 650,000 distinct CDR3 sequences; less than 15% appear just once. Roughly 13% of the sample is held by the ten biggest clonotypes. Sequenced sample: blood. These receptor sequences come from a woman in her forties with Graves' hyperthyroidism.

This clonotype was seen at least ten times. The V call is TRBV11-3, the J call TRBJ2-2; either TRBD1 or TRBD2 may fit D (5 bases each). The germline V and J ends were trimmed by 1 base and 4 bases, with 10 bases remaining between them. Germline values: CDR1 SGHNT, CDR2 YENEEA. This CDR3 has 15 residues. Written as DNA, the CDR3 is TGTGCCAGCAGCTTAGCGGGGACCTTCACCGGGGAGCTGTTTTTT. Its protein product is CASSLAGTFTGELFF.

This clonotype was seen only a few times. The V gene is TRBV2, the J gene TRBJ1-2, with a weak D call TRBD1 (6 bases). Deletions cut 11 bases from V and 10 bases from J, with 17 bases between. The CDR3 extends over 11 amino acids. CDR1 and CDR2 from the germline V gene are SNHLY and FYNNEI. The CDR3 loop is CACVQGLVYTF. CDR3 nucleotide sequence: TGTGCCTGCGTACAGGGTCTTGTCTACACCTTC.

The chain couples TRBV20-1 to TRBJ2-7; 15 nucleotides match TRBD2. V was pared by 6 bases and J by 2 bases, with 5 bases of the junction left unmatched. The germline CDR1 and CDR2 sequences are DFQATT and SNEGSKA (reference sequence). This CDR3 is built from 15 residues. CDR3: CSARGLAGGTYEQYF. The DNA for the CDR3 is TGCAGTGCCCGGGGACTAGCGGGAGGCACCTACGAGCAGTACTTC.

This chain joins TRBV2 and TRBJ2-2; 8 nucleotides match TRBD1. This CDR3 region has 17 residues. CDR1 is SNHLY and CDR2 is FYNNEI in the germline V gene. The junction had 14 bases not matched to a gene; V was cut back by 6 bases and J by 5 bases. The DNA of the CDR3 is TGTGCCAGCAGGGGGACAGGCTCAGTATTAATGACCGGGGAGCTGTTTTTT. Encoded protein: CASRGTGSVLMTGELFF.

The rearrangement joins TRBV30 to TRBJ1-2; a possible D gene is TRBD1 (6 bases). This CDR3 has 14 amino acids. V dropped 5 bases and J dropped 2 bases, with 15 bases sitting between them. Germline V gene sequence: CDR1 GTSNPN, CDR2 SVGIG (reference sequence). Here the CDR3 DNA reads TGTGCCTGGGGTATCAGGGGCGTCAACTATGGCTACACCTTC. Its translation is CAWGIRGVNYGYTF.

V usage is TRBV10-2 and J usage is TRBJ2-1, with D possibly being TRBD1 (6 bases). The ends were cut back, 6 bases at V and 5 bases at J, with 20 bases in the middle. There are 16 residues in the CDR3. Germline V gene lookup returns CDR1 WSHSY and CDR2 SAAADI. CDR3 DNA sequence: TGCGCCAGCAGAGGATCCGGACAGAGTTTCGACAATGAGCAGTTCTTC. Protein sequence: CASRGSGQSFDNEQFF.

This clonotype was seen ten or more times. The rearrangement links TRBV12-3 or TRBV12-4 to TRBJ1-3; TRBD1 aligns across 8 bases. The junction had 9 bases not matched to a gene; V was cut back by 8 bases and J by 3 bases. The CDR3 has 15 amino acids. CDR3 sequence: CASLRRGTGGNTIYF. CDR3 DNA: TGTGCCAGCCTCCGTCGCGGGACAGGTGGAAACACCATATATTTT.

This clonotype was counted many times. The CDR3 is CASSEVSGLTETQYF. The CDR3 DNA reads TGTGCCAGCAGTGAAGTCTCTGGTTTGACGGAGACCCAGTACTTC. The chain recombines TRBV2 with TRBJ2-5, with D uncertain. CDR3 length: 15 amino acids. V dropped 1 base and J dropped 5 bases, with 14 bases sitting between them. The germline V gene encodes CDR1 SNHLY and CDR2 FYNNEI.

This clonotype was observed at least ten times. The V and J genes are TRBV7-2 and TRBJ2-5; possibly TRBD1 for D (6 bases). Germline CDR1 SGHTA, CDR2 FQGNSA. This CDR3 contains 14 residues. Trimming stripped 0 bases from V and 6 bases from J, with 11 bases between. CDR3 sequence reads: CASSLAEGVKTQYF. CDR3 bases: TGTGCCAGCAGCTTAGCAGAGGGGGTTAAGACCCAGTACTTC.

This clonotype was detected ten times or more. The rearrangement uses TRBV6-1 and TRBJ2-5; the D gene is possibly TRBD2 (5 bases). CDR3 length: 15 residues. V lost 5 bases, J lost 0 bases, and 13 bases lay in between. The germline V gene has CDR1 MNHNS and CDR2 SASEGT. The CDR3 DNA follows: TGTGCCAGCAGTAAAACCGGACTCCACCAAGAGACCCAGTACTTC. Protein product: CASSKTGLHQETQYF.

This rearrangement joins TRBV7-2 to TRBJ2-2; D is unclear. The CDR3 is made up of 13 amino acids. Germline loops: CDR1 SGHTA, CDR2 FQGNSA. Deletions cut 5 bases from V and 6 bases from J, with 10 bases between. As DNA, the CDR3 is TGTGCCAGCAGCCTCAACCCCCCCGGGGAGCTGTTTTTT. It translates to CASSLNPPGELFF. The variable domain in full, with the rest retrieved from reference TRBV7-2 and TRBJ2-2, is GAGVSQSPSNKVTEKGKDVELRCDPISGHTALYWYRQSLGQGLEFLIYFQGNSAPDKSGLPSDRFSAERTGGSVSTLTIQRTQQEDSAVYLCASSLNPPGELFFGEGSRLTVL.